This T cell receptor beta chain is from a study of CD8+CD57+ T cells in acquired aplastic anemia. Study context: DNA recovered from sorted CD4+ and CD8+ cells had a mean of around 3.3 ug. Whole-study findings and limits: CD8+ Simpson's diversity in patients was not significantly different from that in controls.

The TCR beta profiling, which covered VDJ combination and CDR3 sequence, was carried out using genomic DNA as the template. TCRdb processed the reads anew with MiXCR; each CDR3 protein has one entry. The sample has around 430,000 distinct CDR3 sequences; around 30% are singletons. On this clonotype: Antigen specificity is unknown.

Patients picked for sequencing had shown CD8+CD57+ cell expansion detected by flow cytometry. Germline V gives CDR1 MNHEY, CDR2 SVGAGI. V was trimmed by 4 bases and J by 9 bases, leaving 7 bases between them. The CDR3 is 12 amino acids. The sequenced sample was sorted CD4+, CD8+, or CD8+CD57+ T cells (not recorded which) from PBMCs. The V call is TRBV6-5, the J call TRBJ1-6; no reliable D call. This receptor was identified in a human donor with aplastic anemia. CDR3 protein: CASSWGSSPLHF. The CDR3 DNA sequence: TGTGCCAGCAGTTGGGGTAGTTCACCCCTCCACTTT.